This T cell receptor beta chain was profiled in a study of cytomegalovirus exposure and HLA in healthy donors. Study-wide results and limits: Cytomegalovirus association was listed for about 180 TCR beta chains.

Comment on this clone: The antigen is unknown.

CDR1 and CDR2 from the germline V gene are SGDLS and YYNGEE. Trimming took 2 bases from V and 3 from J; bases not matched to a gene: 10. The CDR3 covers 16 residues. Generated by immunoSEQ multiplex PCR, the TCRdb table keeps only in-frame clones and is missing some. This table holds 150,000 to 200,000 clones, less than 85% found once. The chain links TRBV9 to TRBJ1-2; TRBD1 matches at 7 bases. The TCR sequence derives from a man aged 18-30 years in good health and CMV-seropositive. The specimen sequenced was PBMCs. For the CDR3, the DNA is TGTGCCAGCAGCGTTTCCTTCGACAGGGATGACTATGGCTACACCTTC. Amino acids: CASSVSFDRDDYGYTF.